The clone carrying this TCR beta chain has only a few counts. Its cognate antigen is unknown. Treatment of the sample: oral pan-JAK inhibitor, 5-10 mg twice daily. Both peripheral blood and punch biopsies of lesional scalp skin were obtained from patients who had alopecia areata. This CDR3 contains 15 residues. CDR1 is SEHNR, CDR2 FQNEAQ, per germline (reference sequence). The junction had 6 bases not matched to a gene; V was cut back by 5 bases and J by 2 bases. This sample stems from a study of CD8+ T cells in alopecia areata. Sequencing templates came from extracted RNA that was reverse transcribed into cDNA. TCRdb's table, derived via immunoSEQ multiplex PCR, lists solely in-frame clones and lacks some. The repertoire includes about 110,000 clones, around 83% of them detected once, and around 25% sits in the top ten. Study-wide results and limits: On tofacitinib, scalp and blood still held many of the expanded lesional clones. Higher clonality than in normal scalp was seen in lesional scalp, especially alopecia totalis/universalis.

The source is a human donor with alopecia areata. Sequences were derived from CD8+ T cells sorted from blood, sampled at week 24, from a patient treated with tofacitinib. The chain uses TRBV7-9 and TRBJ1-3, with TRBD1 identical over 7 bases. The CDR3 loop reads CASSGGTAAGNTIYF. As DNA, the CDR3 is TGTGCCAGCAGCGGAGGGACAGCGGCTGGAAACACCATATATTTT.